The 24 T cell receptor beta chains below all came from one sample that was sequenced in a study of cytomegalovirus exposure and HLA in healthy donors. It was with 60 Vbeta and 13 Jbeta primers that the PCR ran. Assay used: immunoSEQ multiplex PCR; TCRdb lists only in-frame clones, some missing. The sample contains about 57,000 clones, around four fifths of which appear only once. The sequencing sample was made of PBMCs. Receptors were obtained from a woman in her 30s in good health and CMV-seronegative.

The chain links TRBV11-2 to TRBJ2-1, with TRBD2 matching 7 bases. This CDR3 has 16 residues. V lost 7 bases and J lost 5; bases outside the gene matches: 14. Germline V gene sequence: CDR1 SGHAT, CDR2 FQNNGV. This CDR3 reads CASTPYLGGGNNEQFF. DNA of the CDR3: TGTGCCAGCACCCCATATTTGGGGGGAGGGAACAATGAGCAGTTCTTC.

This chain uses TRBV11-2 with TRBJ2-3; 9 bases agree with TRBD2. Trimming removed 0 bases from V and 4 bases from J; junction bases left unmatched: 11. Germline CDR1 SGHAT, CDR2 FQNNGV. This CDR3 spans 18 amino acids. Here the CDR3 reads CASSLDKWPRGGADTQYF. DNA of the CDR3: TGTGCCAGCAGCTTAGATAAATGGCCGCGGGGGGGGGCAGATACGCAGTATTTT.

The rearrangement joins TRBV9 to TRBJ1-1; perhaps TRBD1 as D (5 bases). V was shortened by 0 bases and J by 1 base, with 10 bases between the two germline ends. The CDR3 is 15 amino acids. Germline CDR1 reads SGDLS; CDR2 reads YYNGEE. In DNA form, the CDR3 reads TGTGCCAGCAGCGTAGGGGGCTCGTGGAACACTGAAGCTTTCTTT. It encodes CASSVGGSWNTEAFF. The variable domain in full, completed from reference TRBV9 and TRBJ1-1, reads DSGVTQTPKHLITATGQRVTLRCSPRSGDLSVYWYQQSLDQGLQFLIQYYNGEERAKGNILERFSAQQFPDLHSELNLSSLELGDSALYFCASSVGGSWNTEAFFGQGTRLTVV.

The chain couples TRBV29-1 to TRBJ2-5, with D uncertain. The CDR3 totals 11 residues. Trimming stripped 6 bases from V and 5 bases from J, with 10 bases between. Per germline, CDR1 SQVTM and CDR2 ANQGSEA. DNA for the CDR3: TGCAGCGTGGGCCGAGCCGAGACCCAGTACTTC. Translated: CSVGRAETQYF. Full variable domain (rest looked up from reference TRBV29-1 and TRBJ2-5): SAVISQKPSRDICQRGTSLTIQCQVDSQVTMMFWYRQQPGQSLTLIATANQGSEATYESGFVIDKFPISRPNLTFSTLTVSNMSPEDSSIYLCSVGRAETQYFGPGTRLLVL.

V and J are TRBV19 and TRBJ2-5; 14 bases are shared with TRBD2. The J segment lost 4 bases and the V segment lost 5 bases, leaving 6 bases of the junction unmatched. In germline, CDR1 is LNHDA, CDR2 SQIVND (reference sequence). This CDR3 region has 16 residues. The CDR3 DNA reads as TGTGCCAGTAGTTCGGGACTAGCGGGAGTTCGAGAGACCCAGTACTTC. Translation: CASSSGLAGVRETQYF.

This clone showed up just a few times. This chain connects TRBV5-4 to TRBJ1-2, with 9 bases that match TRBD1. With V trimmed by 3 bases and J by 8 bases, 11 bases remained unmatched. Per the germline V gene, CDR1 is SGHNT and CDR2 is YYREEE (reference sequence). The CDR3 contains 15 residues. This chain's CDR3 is CASSSRSGTGLGYTF. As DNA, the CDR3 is TGTGCCAGCAGCTCCCGGTCCGGGACAGGGCTGGGCTACACCTTC.

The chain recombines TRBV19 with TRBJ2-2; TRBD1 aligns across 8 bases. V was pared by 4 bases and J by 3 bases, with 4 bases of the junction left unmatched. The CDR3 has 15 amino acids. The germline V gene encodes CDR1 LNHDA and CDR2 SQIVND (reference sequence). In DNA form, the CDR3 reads TGTGCCAGTAGTACTCAGGGGGCATACACCGGGGAGCTGTTTTTT. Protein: CASSTQGAYTGELFF.

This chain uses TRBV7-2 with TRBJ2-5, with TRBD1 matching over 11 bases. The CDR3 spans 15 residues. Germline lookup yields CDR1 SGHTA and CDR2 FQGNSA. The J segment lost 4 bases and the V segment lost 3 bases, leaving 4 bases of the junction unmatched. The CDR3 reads CASSFSGTGGETQYF. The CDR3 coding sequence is TGTGCCAGCAGCTTTTCCGGGACAGGGGGAGAGACCCAGTACTTC. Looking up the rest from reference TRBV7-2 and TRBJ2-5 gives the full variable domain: GAGVSQSPSNKVTEKGKDVELRCDPISGHTALYWYRQSLGQGLEFLIYFQGNSAPDKSGLPSDRFSAERTGGSVSTLTIQRTQQEDSAVYLCASSFSGTGGETQYFGPGTRLLVL.

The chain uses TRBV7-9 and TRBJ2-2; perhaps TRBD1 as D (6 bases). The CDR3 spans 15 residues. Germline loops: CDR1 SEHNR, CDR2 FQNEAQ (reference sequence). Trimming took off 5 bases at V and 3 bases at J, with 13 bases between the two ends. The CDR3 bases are TGTGCCAGCAGCCGATTGGGGGCTTACACCGGGGAGCTGTTTTTT. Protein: CASSRLGAYTGELFF.

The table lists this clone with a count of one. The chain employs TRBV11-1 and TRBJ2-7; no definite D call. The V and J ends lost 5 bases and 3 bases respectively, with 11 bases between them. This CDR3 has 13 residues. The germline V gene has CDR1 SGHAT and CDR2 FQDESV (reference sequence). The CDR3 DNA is TGTGCCAGCAGCCCTGGAAGAAACTACGAGCAGTACGTC. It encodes CASSPGRNYEQYV.

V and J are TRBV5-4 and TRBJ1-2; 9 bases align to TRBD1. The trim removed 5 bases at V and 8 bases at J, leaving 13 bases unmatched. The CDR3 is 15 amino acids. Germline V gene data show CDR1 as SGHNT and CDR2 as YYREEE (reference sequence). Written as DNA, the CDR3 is TGTGCCAGCAGATCCGGGACAGGGAACCCGTTAGGCTACACCTTC. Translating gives CASRSGTGNPLGYTF.

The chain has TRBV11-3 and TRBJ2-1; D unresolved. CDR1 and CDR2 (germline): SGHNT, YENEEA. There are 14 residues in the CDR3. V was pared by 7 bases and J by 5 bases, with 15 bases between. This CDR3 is CASTPGLGHNEQFF. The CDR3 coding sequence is TGTGCCAGCACCCCCGGCCTAGGTCACAATGAGCAGTTCTTC.

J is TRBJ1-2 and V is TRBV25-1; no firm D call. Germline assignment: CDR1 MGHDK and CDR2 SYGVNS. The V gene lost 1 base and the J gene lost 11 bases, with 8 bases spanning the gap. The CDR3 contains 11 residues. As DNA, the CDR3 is TGTGCCAGCAGTGAATTTCTGGAGTACACCTTC. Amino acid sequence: CASSEFLEYTF.

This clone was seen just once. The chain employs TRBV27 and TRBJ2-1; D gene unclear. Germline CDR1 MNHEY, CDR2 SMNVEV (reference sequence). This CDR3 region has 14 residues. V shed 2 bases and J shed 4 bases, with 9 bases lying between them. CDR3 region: CASSLGLGYNEQFF. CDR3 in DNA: TGTGCCAGCAGTTTAGGTCTAGGTTACAATGAGCAGTTCTTC.

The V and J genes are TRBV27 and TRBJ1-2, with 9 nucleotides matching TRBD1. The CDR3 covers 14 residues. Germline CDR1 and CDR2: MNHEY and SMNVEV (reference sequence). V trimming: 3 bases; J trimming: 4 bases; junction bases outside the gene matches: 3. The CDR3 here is CASSFGQGLYGYTF. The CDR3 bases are TGTGCCAGCAGTTTTGGACAGGGGCTCTATGGCTACACCTTC.

The CDR3 loop reads CSVGYNSYEQYF. The CDR3, as DNA: TGCAGCGTTGGGTACAACTCCTACGAGCAGTACTTC. The chain carries TRBV29-1 and TRBJ2-7; D remains unclear. Germline V lookup: CDR1 SQVTM, CDR2 ANQGSEA. V was pared by 4 bases and J by 0 bases, with 7 bases between. The CDR3 has 12 residues.

The CDR3 coding sequence is TGCAGTGCTAGGGGACTTTATGGCTACACCTTC. It specifies CSARGLYGYTF. This rearrangement joins TRBV20-1 to TRBJ1-2, with D possibly being TRBD1 (5 bases). Trimming took 3 bases from V and 5 from J, leaving 7 bases between them. The germline gives CDR1 DFQATT, CDR2 SNEGSKA (reference sequence). This CDR3 is 11 amino acids long.

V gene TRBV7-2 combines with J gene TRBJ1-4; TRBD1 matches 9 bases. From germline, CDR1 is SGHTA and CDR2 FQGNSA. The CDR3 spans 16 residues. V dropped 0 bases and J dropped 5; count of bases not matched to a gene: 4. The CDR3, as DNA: TGTGCCAGCAGCTTAGCGGGACAGGGAAGGAATGAAAAACTGTTTTTT. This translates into CASSLAGQGRNEKLFF.

The CDR3 DNA is TGTGCCAGCAGCCCCACCGGGACTAGCGTATACAATGAGCAGTTCTTC. Its translation is CASSPTGTSVYNEQFF. The rearrangement uses TRBV9 and TRBJ2-1; 10 bases map to TRBD2. V was pared by 4 bases and J by 4 bases, with 8 bases of the junction left unmatched. Germline assignment: CDR1 SGDLS and CDR2 YYNGEE. The CDR3 is 16 residues long.

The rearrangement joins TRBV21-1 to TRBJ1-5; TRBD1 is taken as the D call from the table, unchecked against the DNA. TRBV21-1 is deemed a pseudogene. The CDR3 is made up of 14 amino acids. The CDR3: CASSSGTEAATQHF. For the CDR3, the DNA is TGTGCCAGCAGCTCCGGGACAGAGGCCGCGACCCAGCATTTT.

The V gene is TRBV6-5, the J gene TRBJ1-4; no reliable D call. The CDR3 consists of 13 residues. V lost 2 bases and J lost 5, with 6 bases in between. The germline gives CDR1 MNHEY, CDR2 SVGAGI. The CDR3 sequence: CASSYGLNEKLFF. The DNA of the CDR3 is TGTGCCAGCAGTTACGGCTTGAATGAAAAACTGTTTTTT.

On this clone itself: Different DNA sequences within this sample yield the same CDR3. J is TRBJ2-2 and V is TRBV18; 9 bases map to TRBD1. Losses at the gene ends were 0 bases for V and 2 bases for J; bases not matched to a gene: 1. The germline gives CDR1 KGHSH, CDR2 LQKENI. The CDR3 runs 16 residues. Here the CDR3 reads CASSPPTGGNTGELFF. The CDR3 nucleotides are TGTGCCAGCTCACCACCGACAGGGGGTAACACCGGGGAGCTGTTTTTT. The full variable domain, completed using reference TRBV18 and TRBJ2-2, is NAGVMQNPRHLVRRRGQEARLRCSPMKGHSHVYWYRQLPEEGLKFMVYLQKENIIDESGMPKERFSAEFPKEGPSILRIQQVVRGDSAAYFCASSPPTGGNTGELFFGEGSRLTVL.

CDR3 region: CASSFKTATHSYEQYV. The CDR3 region has the DNA TGTGCCAGCAGCTTCAAGACAGCAACCCACTCCTACGAGCAGTACGTC. V is TRBV5-6 and J is TRBJ2-7, with TRBD1 as a possible D gene (5 bases). The V end was cut by 2 bases, the J end by 0 bases, with 15 bases between. This CDR3 region has 16 residues. Germline loops: CDR1 SGHDT, CDR2 YYEEEE.

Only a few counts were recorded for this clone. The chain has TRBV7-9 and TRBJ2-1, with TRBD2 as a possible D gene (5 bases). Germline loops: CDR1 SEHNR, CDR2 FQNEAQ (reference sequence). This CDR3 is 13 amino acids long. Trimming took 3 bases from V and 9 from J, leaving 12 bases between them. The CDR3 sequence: CASSFTGYGEQFF. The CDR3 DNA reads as TGTGCCAGCAGCTTCACGGGATATGGTGAGCAGTTCTTC.